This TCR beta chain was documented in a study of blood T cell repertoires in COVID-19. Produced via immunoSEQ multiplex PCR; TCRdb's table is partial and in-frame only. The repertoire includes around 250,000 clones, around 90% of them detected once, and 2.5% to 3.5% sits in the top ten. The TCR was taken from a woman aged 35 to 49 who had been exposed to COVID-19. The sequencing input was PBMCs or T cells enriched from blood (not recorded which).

The CDR3 here is CASSLVSIQPQHF. DNA for the CDR3: TGTGCCAGCAGTTTAGTGTCCATCCAGCCCCAGCATTTT. The rearrangement links TRBV12-3 or TRBV12-4 to TRBJ1-5; D is undetermined. This CDR3 has 13 residues. V was shortened by 1 base and J by 7 bases, with 8 bases between the two germline ends.